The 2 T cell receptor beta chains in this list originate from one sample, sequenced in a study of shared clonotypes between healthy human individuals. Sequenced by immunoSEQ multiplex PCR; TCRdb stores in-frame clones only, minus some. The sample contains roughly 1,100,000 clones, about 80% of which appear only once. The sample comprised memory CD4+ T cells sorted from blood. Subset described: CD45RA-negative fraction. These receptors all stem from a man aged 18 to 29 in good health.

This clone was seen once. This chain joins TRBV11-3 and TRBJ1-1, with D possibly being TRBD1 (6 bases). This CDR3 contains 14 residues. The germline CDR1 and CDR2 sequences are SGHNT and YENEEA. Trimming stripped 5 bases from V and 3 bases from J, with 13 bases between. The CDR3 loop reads CASSLGGSYTEAFF. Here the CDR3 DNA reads TGTGCCAGCAGCCTGGGGGGCAGCTACACTGAAGCTTTCTTT.

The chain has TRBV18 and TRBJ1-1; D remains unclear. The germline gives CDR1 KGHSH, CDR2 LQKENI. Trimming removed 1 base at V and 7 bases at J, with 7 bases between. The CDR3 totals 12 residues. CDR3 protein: CASSPRGFEAFF. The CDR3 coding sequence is TGTGCCAGCTCACCACGAGGTTTTGAAGCTTTCTTT. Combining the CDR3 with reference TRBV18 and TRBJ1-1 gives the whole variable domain NAGVMQNPRHLVRRRGQEARLRCSPMKGHSHVYWYRQLPEEGLKFMVYLQKENIIDESGMPKERFSAEFPKEGPSILRIQQVVRGDSAAYFCASSPRGFEAFFGQGTRLTVV.